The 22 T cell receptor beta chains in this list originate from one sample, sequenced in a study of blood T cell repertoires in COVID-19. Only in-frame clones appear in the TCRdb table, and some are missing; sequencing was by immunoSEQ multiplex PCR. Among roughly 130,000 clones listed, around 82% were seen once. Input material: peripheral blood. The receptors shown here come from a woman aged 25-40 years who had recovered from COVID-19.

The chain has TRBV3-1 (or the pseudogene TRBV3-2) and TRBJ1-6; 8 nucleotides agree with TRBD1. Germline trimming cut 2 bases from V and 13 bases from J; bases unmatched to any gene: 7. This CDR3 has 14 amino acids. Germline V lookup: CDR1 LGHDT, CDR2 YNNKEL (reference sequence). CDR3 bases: TGTGCCAGCAGCCAAATAGGACAGGGTTTTCCCCTCCACTTT. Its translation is CASSQIGQGFPLHF.

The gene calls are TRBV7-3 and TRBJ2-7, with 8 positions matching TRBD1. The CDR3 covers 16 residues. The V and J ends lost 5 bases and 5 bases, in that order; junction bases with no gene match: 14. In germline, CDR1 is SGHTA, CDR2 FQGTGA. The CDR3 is CASSPRGGTGGHEQYF. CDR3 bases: TGTGCCAGCAGCCCTAGGGGCGGGACAGGCGGACACGAGCAGTACTTC.

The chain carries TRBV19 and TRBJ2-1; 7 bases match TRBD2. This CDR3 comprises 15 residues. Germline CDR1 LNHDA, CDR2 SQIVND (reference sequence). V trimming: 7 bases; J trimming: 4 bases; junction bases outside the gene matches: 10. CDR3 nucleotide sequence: TGTGCCAGTAAGGGCTCTAGCGGAATTTACAATGAGCAGTTCTTC. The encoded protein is CASKGSSGIYNEQFF.

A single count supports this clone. The CDR3 here is CASSFSGGWNTQYF. Written as DNA, the CDR3 is TGTGCCAGCAGTTTTTCAGGGGGCTGGAATACGCAGTATTTT. This chain uses TRBV6-5 with TRBJ2-3; 8 bases line up with TRBD1. The CDR3 length is 14 residues. CDR1 MNHEY and CDR2 SVGAGI come from the germline V gene. The trim removed 4 bases at V and 7 bases at J, leaving 7 bases unmatched.

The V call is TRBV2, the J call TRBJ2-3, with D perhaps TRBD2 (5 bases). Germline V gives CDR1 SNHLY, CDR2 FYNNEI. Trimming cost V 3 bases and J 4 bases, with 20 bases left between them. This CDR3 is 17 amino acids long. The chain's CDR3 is CASSDWIHGNGADTQYF. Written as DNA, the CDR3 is TGTGCCAGCAGTGATTGGATCCACGGGAATGGCGCAGATACGCAGTATTTT.

The CDR3 spells CASSPAFGGRSGAGELFF. CDR3 bases: TGTGCCAGCTCACCAGCCTTTGGCGGGAGGTCAGGCGCCGGGGAGCTGTTTTTT. The rearrangement uses TRBV18 and TRBJ2-2; 8 bases are shared with TRBD2. This CDR3 is 18 amino acids long. Germline V CDR1 and CDR2: KGHSH, LQKENI. Trimming took 2 bases from V and 6 from J; bases not matched to a gene: 14.

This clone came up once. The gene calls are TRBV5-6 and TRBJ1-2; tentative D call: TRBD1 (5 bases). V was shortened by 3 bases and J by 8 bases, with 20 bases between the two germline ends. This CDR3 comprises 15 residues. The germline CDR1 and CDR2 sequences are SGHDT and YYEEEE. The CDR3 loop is CASSSRGETLWGYTF. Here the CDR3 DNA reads TGTGCCAGCAGCTCCCGGGGGGAGACCCTATGGGGCTACACCTTC.

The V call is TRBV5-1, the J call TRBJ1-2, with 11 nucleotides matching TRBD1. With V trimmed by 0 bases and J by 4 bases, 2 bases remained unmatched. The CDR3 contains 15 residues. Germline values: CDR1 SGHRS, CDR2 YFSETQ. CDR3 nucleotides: TGCGCCAGCAGCTTGGGGGACAGGGGGAGCTATGGCTACACCTTC. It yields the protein CASSLGDRGSYGYTF.

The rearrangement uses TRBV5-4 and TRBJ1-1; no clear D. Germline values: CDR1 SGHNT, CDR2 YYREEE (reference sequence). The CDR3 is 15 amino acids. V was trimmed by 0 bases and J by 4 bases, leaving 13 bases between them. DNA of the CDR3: TGTGCCAGCAGCTTGGCCCTAAACTCTGGCACTGAAGCTTTCTTT. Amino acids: CASSLALNSGTEAFF.

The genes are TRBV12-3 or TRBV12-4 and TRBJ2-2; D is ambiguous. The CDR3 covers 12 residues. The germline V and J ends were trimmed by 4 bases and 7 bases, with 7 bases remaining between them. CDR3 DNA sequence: TGTGCCAGCAGTTGGAGCGTCGGGGAGCTGTTTTTT. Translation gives CASSWSVGELFF.

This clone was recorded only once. The CDR3 DNA reads TGTGCCAGTAGTATAGCCCCGGATAGGGGCTATGGCTACACCTTC. Its protein product is CASSIAPDRGYGYTF. V usage is TRBV19 and J usage is TRBJ1-2; D is perhaps TRBD1 (5 bases). Germline CDR1 reads LNHDA; CDR2 reads SQIVND (reference sequence). The CDR3 runs to 15 residues. The V gene lost 1 base and the J gene lost 4 bases, with 13 bases spanning the gap. Supplemented by reference TRBV19 and TRBJ1-2, the full variable domain reads DGGITQSPKYLFRKEGQNVTLSCEQNLNHDAMYWYRQDPGQGLRLIYYSQIVNDFQKGDIAEGYSVSREKKESFPLTVTSAQKNPTAFYLCASSIAPDRGYGYTFGSGTRLTVV.

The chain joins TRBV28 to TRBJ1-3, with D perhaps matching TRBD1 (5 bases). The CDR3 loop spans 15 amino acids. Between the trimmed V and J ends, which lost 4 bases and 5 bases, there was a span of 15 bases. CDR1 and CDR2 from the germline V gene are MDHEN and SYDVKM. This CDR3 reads CASSYPRGGRNTIYF. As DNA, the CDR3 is TGTGCCAGCAGTTATCCGCGGGGGGGTCGAAACACCATATATTTT. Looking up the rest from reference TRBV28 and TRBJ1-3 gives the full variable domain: DVKVTQSSRYLVKRTGEKVFLECVQDMDHENMFWYRQDPGLGLRLIYFSYDVKMKEKGDIPEGYSVSREKKERFSLILESASTNQTSMYLCASSYPRGGRNTIYFGEGSWLTVV.

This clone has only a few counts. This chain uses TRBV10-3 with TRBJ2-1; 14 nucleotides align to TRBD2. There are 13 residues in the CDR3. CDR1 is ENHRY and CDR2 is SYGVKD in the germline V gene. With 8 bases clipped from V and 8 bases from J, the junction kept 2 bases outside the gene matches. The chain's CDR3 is CAISGLAGDEQFF. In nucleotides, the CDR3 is TGTGCCATCTCGGGACTAGCGGGAGATGAGCAGTTCTTC.

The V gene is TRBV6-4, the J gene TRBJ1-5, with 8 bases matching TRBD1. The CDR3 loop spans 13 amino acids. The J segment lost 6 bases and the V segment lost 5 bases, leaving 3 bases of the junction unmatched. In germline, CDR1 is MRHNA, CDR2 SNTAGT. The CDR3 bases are TGTGCCAGCAGTACGGGGACAGGTCAGCCCCAGCATTTT. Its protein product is CASSTGTGQPQHF.

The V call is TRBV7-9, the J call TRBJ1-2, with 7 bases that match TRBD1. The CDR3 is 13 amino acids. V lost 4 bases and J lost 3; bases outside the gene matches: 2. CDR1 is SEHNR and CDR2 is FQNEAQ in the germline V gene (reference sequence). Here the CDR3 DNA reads TGTGCCAGCAGCTACGGACAGGACTATGGCTACACCTTC. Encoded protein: CASSYGQDYGYTF.

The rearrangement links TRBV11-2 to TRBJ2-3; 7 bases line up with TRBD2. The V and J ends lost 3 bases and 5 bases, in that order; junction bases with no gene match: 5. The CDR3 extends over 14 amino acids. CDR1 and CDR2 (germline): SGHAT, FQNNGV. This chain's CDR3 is CASSLGGAEDTQYF. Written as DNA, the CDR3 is TGTGCCAGCAGCTTGGGAGGGGCCGAAGATACGCAGTATTTT.

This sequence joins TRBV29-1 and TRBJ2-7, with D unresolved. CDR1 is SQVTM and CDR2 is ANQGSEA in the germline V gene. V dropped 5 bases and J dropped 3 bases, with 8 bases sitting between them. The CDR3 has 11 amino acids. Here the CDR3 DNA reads TGCAGCGTTACCCAACTCTACGAGCAGTACTTC. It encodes CSVTQLYEQYF.

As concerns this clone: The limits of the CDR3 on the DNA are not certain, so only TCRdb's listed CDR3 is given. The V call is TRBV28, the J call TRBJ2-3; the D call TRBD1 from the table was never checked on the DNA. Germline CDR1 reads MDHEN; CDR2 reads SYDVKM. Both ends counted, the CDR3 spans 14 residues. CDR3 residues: CASSSSRGTDTQYF.

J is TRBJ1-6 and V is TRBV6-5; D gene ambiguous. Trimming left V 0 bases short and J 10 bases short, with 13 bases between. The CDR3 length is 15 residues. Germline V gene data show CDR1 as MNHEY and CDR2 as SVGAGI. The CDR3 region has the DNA TGTGCCAGCAGTTACTCACGAGGGTTGGGATCACCCCTCCACTTT. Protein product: CASSYSRGLGSPLHF.

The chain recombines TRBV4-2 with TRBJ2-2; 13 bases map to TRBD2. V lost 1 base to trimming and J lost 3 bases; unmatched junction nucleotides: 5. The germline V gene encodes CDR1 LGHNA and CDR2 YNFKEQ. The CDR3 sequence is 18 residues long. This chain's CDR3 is CASSQGTSGSIYTGELFF. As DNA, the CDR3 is TGTGCCAGCAGCCAAGGGACTAGCGGGAGTATCTACACCGGGGAGCTGTTTTTT.

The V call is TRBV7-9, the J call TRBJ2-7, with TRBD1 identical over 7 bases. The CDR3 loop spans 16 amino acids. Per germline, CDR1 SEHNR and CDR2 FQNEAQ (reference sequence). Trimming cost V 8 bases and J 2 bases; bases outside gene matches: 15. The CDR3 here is CASGILSGRGTYEQYF. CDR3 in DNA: TGTGCCAGCGGTATTCTCTCCGGCAGGGGGACCTACGAGCAGTACTTC.

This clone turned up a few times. As DNA, the CDR3 is TGTGCCAGCAGTGACCCCGGGACAAGTGAAAAACTGTTTTTT. Amino acids: CASSDPGTSEKLFF. The chain couples TRBV25-1 to TRBJ1-4, with D possibly TRBD1 on 6 matching bases. Germline CDR1 MGHDK, CDR2 SYGVNS. The CDR3 has 14 residues. V lost 3 bases to trimming and J lost 7 bases, with 12 bases between them.